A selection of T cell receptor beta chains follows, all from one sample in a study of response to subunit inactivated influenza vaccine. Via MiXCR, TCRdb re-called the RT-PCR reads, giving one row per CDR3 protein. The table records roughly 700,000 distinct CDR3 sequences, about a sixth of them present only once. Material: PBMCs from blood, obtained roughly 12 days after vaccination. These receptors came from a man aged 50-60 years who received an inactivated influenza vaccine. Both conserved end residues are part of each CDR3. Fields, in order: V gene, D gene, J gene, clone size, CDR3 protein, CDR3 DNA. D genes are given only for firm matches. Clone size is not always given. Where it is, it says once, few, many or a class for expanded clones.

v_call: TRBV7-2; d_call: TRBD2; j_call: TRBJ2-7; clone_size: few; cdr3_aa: CASSSSAGVLYEQYF; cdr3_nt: TGTGCCAGCAGCTCCTCGGCGGGGGTGTTATACGAGCAGTACTTC
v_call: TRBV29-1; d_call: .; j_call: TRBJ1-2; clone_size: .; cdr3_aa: CSVDTRVNYGYTF; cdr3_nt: TGCAGCGTTGACACCAGAGTTAACTATGGCTACACCTTC
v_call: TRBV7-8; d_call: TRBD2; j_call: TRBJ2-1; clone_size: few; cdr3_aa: CASSLARREGLYNEQFF; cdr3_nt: TGTGCCAGCAGCTTAGCGCGCCGGGAGGGCCTCTACAATGAGCAGTTCTTC
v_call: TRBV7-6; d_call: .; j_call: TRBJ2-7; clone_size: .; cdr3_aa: CASSSGWDEQYF; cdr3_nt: TGTGCCAGCAGCTCAGGGTGGGACGAGCAGTACTTC
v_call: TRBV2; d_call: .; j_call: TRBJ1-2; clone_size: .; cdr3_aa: CASSPGPMMRSYTF; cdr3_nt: TGTGCCAGCAGTCCGGGACCCATGATGCGGAGCTACACCTTC
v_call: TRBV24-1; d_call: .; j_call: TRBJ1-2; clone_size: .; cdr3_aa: CATSAPGGYGYTF; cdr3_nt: TGTGCCACCAGTGCCCCTGGAGGTTATGGCTACACCTTC
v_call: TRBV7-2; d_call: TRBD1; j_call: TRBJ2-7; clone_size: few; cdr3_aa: CASSRARDRGSYEQYF; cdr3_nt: TGTGCCAGCAGCCGAGCCCGGGACAGAGGCTCCTACGAGCAGTACTTC
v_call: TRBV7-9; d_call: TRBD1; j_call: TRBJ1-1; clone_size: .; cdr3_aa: CASSPTTGTEAFF; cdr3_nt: TGTGCCAGCAGCCCCACGACAGGGACTGAAGCTTTCTTT
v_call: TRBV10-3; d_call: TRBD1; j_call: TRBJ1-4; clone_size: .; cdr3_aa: CAISAQGAGEKLFF; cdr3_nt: TGTGCCATCAGTGCACAGGGGGCGGGTGAAAAACTGTTTTTT
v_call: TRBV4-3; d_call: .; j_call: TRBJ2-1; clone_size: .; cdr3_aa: CASSQETRRGIYNEQFF; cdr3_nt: TGCGCCAGCAGCCAAGAAACCAGAAGGGGGATCTACAATGAGCAGTTCTTC
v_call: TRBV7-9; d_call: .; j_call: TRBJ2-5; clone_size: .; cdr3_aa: CASSLQGSRETQYF; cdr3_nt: TGTGCCAGCAGCTTACAGGGGTCGAGGGAGACCCAGTACTTC
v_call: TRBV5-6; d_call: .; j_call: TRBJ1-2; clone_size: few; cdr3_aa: CASSLTGGYTF; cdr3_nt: TGTGCCAGCAGCCTGACAGGCGGCTACACCTTC
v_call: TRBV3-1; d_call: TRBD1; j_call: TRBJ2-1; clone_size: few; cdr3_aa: CASSAGTGVYNEQFF; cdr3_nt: TGTGCCAGCAGCGCCGGGACAGGGGTGTACAATGAGCAGTTCTTC
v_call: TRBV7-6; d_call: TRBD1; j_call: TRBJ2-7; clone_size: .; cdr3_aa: CASSPRQGYRYEQYF; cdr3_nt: TGTGCCAGCAGCCCCCGACAGGGGTACAGGTACGAGCAGTACTTC
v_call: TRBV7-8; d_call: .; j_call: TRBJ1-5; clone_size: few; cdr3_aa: CASSPLSRGNQPQHF; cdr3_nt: TGTGCCAGCAGCCCCCTTAGCAGGGGCAATCAGCCCCAGCATTTT
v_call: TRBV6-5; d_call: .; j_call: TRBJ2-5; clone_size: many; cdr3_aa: CASGGQTETQYF; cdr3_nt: TGTGCCTCGGGGGGACAGACAGAGACCCAGTACTTC
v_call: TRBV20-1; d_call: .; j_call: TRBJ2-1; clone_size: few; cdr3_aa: CSARGTESYNEQFF; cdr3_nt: TGCAGTGCTAGAGGCACAGAGTCCTACAATGAGCAGTTCTTC
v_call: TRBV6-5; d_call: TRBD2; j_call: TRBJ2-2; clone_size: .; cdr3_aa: CASSYSGTSGLRGDAGELFF; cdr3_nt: TGTGCCAGCAGCTATTCCGGGACTAGCGGACTCCGAGGCGACGCCGGGGAGCTGTTTTTT
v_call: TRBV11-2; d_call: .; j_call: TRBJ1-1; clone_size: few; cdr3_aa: CASSLEAGTEAFF; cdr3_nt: TGTGCCAGCAGCTTAGAGGCGGGGACTGAAGCTTTCTTT
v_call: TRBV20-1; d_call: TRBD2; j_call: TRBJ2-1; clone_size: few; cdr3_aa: CSARGGLAGGRFSYNEQFF; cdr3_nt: TGCAGTGCTAGAGGGGGACTAGCGGGAGGACGCTTCTCCTACAATGAGCAGTTCTTC
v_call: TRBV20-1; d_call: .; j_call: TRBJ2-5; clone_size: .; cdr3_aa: CCARDPPPRTAQETQYF; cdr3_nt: TGCTGTGCTAGAGATCCCCCGCCCCGGACAGCCCAAGAGACCCAGTACTTC
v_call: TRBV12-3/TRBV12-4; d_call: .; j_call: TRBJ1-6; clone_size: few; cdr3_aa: CASATESSYNSPLHF; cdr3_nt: TGTGCCAGCGCCACAGAGAGCTCCTATAATTCACCCCTCCACTTT
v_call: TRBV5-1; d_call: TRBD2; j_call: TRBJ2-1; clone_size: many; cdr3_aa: CASSLEGLAGSEQFF; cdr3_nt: TGCGCCAGCAGCTTGGAGGGACTAGCCGGGAGTGAGCAGTTCTTC
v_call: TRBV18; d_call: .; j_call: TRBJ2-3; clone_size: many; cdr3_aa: CASSPLAITDTQYF; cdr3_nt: TGTGCCAGCTCACCACTAGCGATTACAGATACGCAGTATTTT
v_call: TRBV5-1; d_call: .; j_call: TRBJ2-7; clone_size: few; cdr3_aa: CASSSGRTDEQYF; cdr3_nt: TGCGCCAGCAGCTCGGGACGGACAGACGAGCAGTACTTC
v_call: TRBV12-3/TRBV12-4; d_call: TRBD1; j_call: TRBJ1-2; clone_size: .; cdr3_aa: CASSLGRGVGYTF; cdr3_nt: TGTGCCAGCAGTTTGGGCAGGGGGGTTGGCTACACCTTC
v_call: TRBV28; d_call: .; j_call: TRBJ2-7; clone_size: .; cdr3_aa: CASRNSRPSYEQYF; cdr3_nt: TGTGCCAGCAGAAACAGTCGGCCCTCCTACGAGCAGTACTTC
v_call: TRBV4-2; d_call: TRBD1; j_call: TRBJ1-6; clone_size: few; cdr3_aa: CASSQGLRDRGSPLHF; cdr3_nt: TGTGCCAGCAGCCAGGGGCTCCGGGACAGGGGTTCACCCCTCCACTTT
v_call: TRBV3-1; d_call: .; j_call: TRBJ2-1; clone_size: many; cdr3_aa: CASSRLWGMNSYNEQFF; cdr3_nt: TGTGCCAGCAGCCGTTTATGGGGAATGAACTCCTACAATGAGCAGTTCTTC
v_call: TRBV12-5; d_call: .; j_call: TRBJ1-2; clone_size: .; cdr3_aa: CASGLSGSHGYTF; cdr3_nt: TGTGCTAGTGGTTTGTCGGGATCCCATGGCTACACCTTC
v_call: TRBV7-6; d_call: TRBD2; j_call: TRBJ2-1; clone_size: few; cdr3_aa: CASSSSLAGGSYNEQFF; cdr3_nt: TGTGCCAGCAGCTCCTCCCTAGCGGGAGGCTCCTACAATGAGCAGTTCTTC
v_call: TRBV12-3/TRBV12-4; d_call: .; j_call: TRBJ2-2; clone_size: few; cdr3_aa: CASSRDTKRELFF; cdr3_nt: TGTGCCAGCAGCCGAGACACCAAAAGGGAGCTGTTTTTT
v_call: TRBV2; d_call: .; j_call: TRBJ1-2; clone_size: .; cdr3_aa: CASSDGQQRGYTF; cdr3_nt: TGTGCCAGCAGTGACGGCCAGCAGCGTGGCTACACCTTC
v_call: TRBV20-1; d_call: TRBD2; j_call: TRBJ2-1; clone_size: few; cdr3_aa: CSAWTSGRNEQFF; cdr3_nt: TGCAGTGCTTGGACTAGCGGGAGGAATGAGCAGTTCTTC
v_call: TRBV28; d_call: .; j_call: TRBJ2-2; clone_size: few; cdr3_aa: CASTPSGARTGELFF; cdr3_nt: TGTGCCAGCACCCCTAGTGGGGCCAGAACCGGGGAGCTGTTTTTT
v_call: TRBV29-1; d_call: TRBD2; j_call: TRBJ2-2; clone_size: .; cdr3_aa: CSARLAGGAGELFF; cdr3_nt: TGCAGCGCACGACTAGCGGGGGGGGCCGGGGAGCTGTTTTTT
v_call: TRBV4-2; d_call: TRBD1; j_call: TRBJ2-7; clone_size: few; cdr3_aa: CASSQNPTGTGVYEQYF; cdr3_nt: TGTGCCAGCAGCCAAAACCCAACGGGGACAGGCGTGTACGAGCAGTACTTC
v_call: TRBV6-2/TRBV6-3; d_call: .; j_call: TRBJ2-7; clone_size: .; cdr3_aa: CASSYTGQSSEQYF; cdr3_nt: TGTGCCAGCAGTTACACTGGACAGAGCTCCGAGCAGTACTTC
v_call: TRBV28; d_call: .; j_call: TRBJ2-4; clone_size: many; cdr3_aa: CASTRSGAENIQYF; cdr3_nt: TGTGCCAGCACCCGTTCAGGGGCGGAAAACATTCAGTACTTC
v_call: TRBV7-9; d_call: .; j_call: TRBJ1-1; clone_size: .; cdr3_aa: CASSSIRGGEAFF; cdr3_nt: TGTGCCAGCAGCTCCATCAGGGGAGGTGAAGCTTTCTTT
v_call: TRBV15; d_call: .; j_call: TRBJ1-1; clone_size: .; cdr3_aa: CATSRDQGNTEAFF; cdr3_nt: TGTGCCACCAGCAGAGATCAGGGAAACACTGAAGCTTTCTTT
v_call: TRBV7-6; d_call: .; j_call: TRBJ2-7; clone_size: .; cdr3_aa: CASSLQPVQNEQYF; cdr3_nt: TGTGCCAGCAGCTTACAACCGGTCCAGAACGAGCAGTACTTC
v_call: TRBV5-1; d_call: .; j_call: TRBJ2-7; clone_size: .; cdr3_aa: CASSRAAGVPGEQYF; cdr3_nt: TGCGCCAGCAGCCGAGCGGCAGGGGTCCCGGGCGAGCAGTACTTC
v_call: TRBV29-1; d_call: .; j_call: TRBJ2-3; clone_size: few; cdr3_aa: CSVEGLAPGGTDTQYF; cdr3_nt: TGCAGCGTTGAAGGACTTGCGCCGGGGGGCACAGATACGCAGTATTTT
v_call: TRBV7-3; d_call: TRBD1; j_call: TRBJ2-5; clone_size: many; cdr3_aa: CASSSGQGETQYF; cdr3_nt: TGTGCCAGCAGCTCCGGACAGGGGGAGACCCAGTACTTC
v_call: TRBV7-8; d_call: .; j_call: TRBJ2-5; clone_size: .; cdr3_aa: CASSQLWETQYF; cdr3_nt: TGTGCCAGCAGCCAGCTCTGGGAGACCCAGTACTTC
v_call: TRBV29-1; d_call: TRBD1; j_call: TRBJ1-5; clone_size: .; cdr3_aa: CSATQGGSNQPQHF; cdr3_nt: TGCAGCGCGACGCAGGGGGGGAGCAATCAGCCCCAGCATTTT
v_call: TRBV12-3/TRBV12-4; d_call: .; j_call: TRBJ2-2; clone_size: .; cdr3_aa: CASMVVGSTGELFF; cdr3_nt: TGTGCCAGCATGGTCGTTGGTTCCACCGGGGAGCTGTTTTTT
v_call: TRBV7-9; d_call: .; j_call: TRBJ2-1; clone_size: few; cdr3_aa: CASSFRDRPDNEQFF; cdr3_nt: TGTGCCAGCAGCTTCAGAGACAGGCCAGACAATGAGCAGTTCTTC
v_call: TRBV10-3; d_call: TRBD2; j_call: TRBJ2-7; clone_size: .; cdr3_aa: CAISAASGDYEQYF; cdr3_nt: TGTGCCATCAGTGCGGCTAGCGGGGACTACGAGCAGTACTTC
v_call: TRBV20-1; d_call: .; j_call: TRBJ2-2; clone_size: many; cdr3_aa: CSASSGAGELFF; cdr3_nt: TGCAGTGCTAGTTCTGGGGCCGGGGAGCTGTTTTTT
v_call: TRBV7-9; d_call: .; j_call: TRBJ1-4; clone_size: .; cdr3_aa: CASSPGILAEKLFF; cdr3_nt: TGTGCCAGCAGCCCCGGGATCCTGGCTGAAAAACTGTTTTTT
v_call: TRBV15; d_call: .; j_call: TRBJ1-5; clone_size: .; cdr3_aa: CATSRDSSNQPQHF; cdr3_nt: TGTGCCACCAGCAGAGATTCTAGCAATCAGCCCCAGCATTTT
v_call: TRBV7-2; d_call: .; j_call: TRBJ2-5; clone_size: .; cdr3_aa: CASSPDRSQETQYF; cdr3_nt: TGTGCCAGCAGCCCAGACAGGAGTCAAGAGACCCAGTACTTC
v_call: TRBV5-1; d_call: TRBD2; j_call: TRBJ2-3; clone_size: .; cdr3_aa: CASSPWGLAGGDTQYF; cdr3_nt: TGCGCCAGCAGCCCCTGGGGGCTAGCGGGCGGGGATACGCAGTATTTT
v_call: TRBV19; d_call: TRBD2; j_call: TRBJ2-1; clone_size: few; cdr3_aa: CASTHPGLAGNEQFF; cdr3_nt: TGTGCCAGTACCCACCCCGGACTAGCAGGGAATGAGCAGTTCTTC
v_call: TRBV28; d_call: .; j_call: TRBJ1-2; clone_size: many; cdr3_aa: CASSLTNYGYTF; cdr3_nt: TGTGCCAGCAGCCTTACTAACTATGGCTACACCTTC
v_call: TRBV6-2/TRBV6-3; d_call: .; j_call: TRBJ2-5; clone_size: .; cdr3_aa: CASKEVPLLQETQYF; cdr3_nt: TGTGCCAGCAAGGAGGTTCCTCTACTCCAAGAGACCCAGTACTTC
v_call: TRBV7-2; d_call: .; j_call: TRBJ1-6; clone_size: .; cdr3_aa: CASSLAAGGNNSPLHF; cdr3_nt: TGTGCCAGCAGCTTAGCCGCCGGGGGCAATAATTCACCCCTCCACTTT